The 12 T cell receptor beta chains presented below share a single source sample, sequenced in a study of CD8 T cells in ankylosing spondylitis (dated by TCRdb to 2016 to 2017). The antigens of these receptors remain unknown. The library was obtained by 5' RACE. The sequencing machine was an Illumina HiSeq 2500. The public reads were quality trimmed at Q25 with fastp and then assembled into clones with MiXCR by TCRdb, keeping productive beta chains. When rows share a CDR3 protein, they turn into one entry using the most common DNA and genes. Recorded for this sample are 450,000 to 550,000 distinct CDR3 sequences; roughly 5.2% of them occurred a single time. Roughly 3.5% of the sample goes to the ten largest clones. Study-level results and caveats: Blood from ankylosing spondylitis patients appeared to be characterized by a TCR beta motif composed of eight or nine highly homologous amino acid variants.

The sample was blood, either unsorted or a sorted T cell fraction (not recorded which). Source of these receptors: a male donor with ankylosing spondylitis.

This clonotype has just a few counts. The chain employs TRBV18 and TRBJ2-5; no clear D. CDR3 size: 15 residues. CDR1 KGHSH and CDR2 LQKENI come from the germline V gene. V lost 2 bases and J lost 5, with 15 bases in between. The CDR3 bases are TGTGCCAGCTCACCAAGGCCCAATTTAGGGGAGACCCAGTACTTC. Residues: CASSPRPNLGETQYF.

The rearrangement joins TRBV7-8 to TRBJ1-2; TRBD1 aligns across 11 bases. Germline V lookup: CDR1 SGHVS, CDR2 FQNEAQ. Trimming at V came to 3 bases and at J to 8 bases, leaving 8 bases not matched to a gene. This CDR3 region has 15 residues. For the CDR3, the DNA is TGTGCCAGCAGCTTCTTGGGACAGGGGGTGGGGGGCTACACCTTC. Encoded protein: CASSFLGQGVGGYTF.

The sample holds many counts of this clonotype. The chain combines TRBV6-5 with TRBJ2-7; D gene ambiguous. V gave up 5 bases and J gave up 6 bases, with 8 bases separating them. The CDR3 spans 11 residues. Germline values: CDR1 MNHEY, CDR2 SVGAGI. This CDR3 is CASSRPGEQYF. Written as DNA, the CDR3 is TGTGCCAGCAGTCGGCCCGGCGAGCAGTACTTC.

This clonotype was seen ten or more times. V gene TRBV20-1 combines with J gene TRBJ2-5; 9 nucleotides line up with TRBD2. Germline values: CDR1 DFQATT, CDR2 SNEGSKA (reference sequence). CDR3 length: 15 amino acids. Losses at the gene ends were 0 bases for V and 5 bases for J; bases not matched to a gene: 7. Written as DNA, the CDR3 is TGCAGTGCTAGAGAGGGCGGGGGGGCCGGTGAGACCCAGTACTTC. Translated, it gives CSAREGGGAGETQYF.

This clonotype was observed at least ten times. The chain links TRBV6-5 to TRBJ2-1; D may correspond to TRBD1 or TRBD2 (6 bases each). V was trimmed by 2 bases and J by 5 bases, leaving 10 bases between them. The CDR3 consists of 14 residues. The germline V gene encodes CDR1 MNHEY and CDR2 SVGAGI. The CDR3 sequence: CASSYRGRHNEQFF. The CDR3 DNA reads TGTGCCAGCAGTTACCGGGGGCGCCACAATGAGCAGTTCTTC.

This clonotype was detected ten times or more. The V call is TRBV29-1, the J call TRBJ2-1, with TRBD1 matching 7 bases. Germline V gene sequence: CDR1 SQVTM, CDR2 ANQGSEA. Trimming removed 5 bases from V and 9 bases from J; junction bases left unmatched: 7. The CDR3 is 12 amino acids. CDR3 sequence: CSVSTGLGEQFF. The CDR3 DNA reads as TGCAGCGTTTCGACAGGGCTAGGTGAGCAGTTCTTC.

Many counts were recorded for this clonotype. This chain uses TRBV4-2 with TRBJ1-4; D gene ambiguous. Germline V CDR1 and CDR2: LGHNA, YNFKEQ. This CDR3 has 14 residues. V dropped 0 bases and J dropped 11 bases, with 13 bases sitting between them. In DNA, the CDR3 is TGTGCCAGCAGCCAAGATCCGAACGGTAGGAAACTGTTTTTT. Translated, it gives CASSQDPNGRKLFF.

Ten or more counts support this clonotype. The chain carries TRBV20-1 and TRBJ2-7; possible D gene TRBD1, 7 bases. The CDR3 spans 12 residues. In germline, CDR1 is DFQATT, CDR2 SNEGSKA (reference sequence). V lost 5 bases and J 6 bases, leaving 14 bases between the germline ends. The CDR3, as DNA: TGCAGTGCTGCAGGGGGGCGGGCCGAGCAGTACTTC. This codes for CSAAGGRAEQYF.

This clonotype was detected many times. V gene TRBV18 combines with J gene TRBJ2-1; weak D call: TRBD2 (5 bases). The germline V gene has CDR1 KGHSH and CDR2 LQKENI. The CDR3 has 12 residues. The ends were cut back, 1 base at V and 9 bases at J, with 7 bases in the middle. The chain's CDR3 is CASSPRGGEQFF. DNA of the CDR3: TGTGCCAGCTCACCACGTGGAGGTGAGCAGTTCTTC.

This clonotype was detected a few times. The chain links TRBV7-9 to TRBJ2-1; possibly TRBD2 for D (6 bases). The CDR3 contains 13 residues. The germline V gene encodes CDR1 SEHNR and CDR2 FQNEAQ (reference sequence). V was cut by 4 bases and J by 7 bases, with 11 bases left in between. CDR3 sequence: CASSWGSGNEQFF. CDR3 DNA: TGTGCCAGCAGCTGGGGGAGCGGGAATGAGCAGTTCTTC.

This clonotype has at least ten counts. This chain connects TRBV5-1 to TRBJ1-4; TRBD1 aligns across 8 bases. V was clipped by 4 bases and J by 5 bases; unmatched bases: 4. Germline V gives CDR1 SGHRS, CDR2 YFSETQ. The CDR3 has 14 residues. The CDR3: CASSQDRANEKLFF. The CDR3 DNA follows: TGCGCCAGCAGCCAGGACAGGGCGAATGAAAAACTGTTTTTT.

This clonotype was recorded many times. The chain has TRBV5-1 and TRBJ2-1; the D gene is possibly TRBD1 (6 bases). CDR1 is SGHRS, CDR2 YFSETQ, per germline. CDR3 size: 13 residues. V lost 4 bases, J lost 8 bases, and 13 bases lay in between. The CDR3 loop is CASSNRVGDEQFF. The CDR3 DNA reads TGCGCCAGCAGCAACAGGGTGGGGGATGAGCAGTTCTTC.